Detailed here is one T cell receptor (beta chain). Graft specimens yielded both intraepithelial and lamina propria lymphocytes. This sample is part of a study of graft-versus-host responses after intestinal transplantation. Study as a whole: Induction with anti-thymocyte globulin, then tacrolimus and steroids for around three years, was given to all recipients.

Germline lookup yields CDR1 LNHDA and CDR2 SQIVND (reference sequence). V lost 3 bases, J lost 2 bases, and 16 bases lay in between. The CDR3 covers 16 residues. Some clones are missing from TCRdb's copy, which holds only in-frame ones; the method was immunoSEQ multiplex PCR. The table records about 30,000 clones, about 80% of them present only once. This clonotype was sampled from a human patient who received an intestinal transplant, so some T cells may come from the graft donor. The gene calls are TRBV19 and TRBJ1-1; D not certain. The source was ileum tissue, collected 98 days after intestinal transplantation. The CDR3, as DNA: TGTGCCAGTAGTATTATGGGTAGATATACCAACACTGAAGCTTTCTTT. It encodes CASSIMGRYTNTEAFF.